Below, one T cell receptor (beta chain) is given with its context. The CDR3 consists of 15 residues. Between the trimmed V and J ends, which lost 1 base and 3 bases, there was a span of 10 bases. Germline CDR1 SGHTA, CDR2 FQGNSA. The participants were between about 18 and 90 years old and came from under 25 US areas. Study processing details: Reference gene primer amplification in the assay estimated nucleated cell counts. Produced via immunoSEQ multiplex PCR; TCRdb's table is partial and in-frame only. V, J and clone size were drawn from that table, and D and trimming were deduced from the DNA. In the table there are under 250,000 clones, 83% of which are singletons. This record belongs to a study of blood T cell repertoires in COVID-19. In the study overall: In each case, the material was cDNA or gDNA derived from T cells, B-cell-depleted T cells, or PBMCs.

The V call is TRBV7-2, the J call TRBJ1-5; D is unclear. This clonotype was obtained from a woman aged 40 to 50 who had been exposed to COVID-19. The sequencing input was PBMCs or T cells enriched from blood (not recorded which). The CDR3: CASSLGRRNNQPQHF. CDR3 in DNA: TGTGCCAGCAGCTTAGGGAGGAGAAACAATCAGCCCCAGCATTTT.